The 13 T cell receptor beta chains reported below all come from one sample, sequenced in a study of CD8 T cells in Susac syndrome. About 0.5 to 1 ug RNA was reverse transcribed with random hexamers. TCRdb fed the immunoSEQ multiplex PCR reads into MiXCR, producing one record per CDR3 protein. The profile shows under 200,000 distinct CDR3 sequences, approximately 96% of them singletons. Sequenced sample: CD8+ T cells from PBMCs. Receptors originate from a human donor with multiple sclerosis.

V gene TRBV15 combines with J gene TRBJ1-2; weak D call: TRBD1 (5 bases). V lost 3 bases to trimming and J lost 1 base, with 12 bases between them. CDR1 LNHNV and CDR2 YYDKDF come from the germline V gene (reference sequence). This CDR3 spans 15 amino acids. The CDR3 DNA follows: TGTGCCACCAGCAGGAGACAGAGGAATAACTATGGCTACACCTTC. It translates to CATSRRQRNNYGYTF. The whole variable domain, remainder taken from reference TRBV15 and TRBJ1-2, is DAMVIQNPRYQVTQFGKPVTLSCSQTLNHNVMYWYQQKSSQAPKLLFHYYDKDFNNEADTPDNFQSRRPNTSFCFLDIRSPGLGDTAMYLCATSRRQRNNYGYTFGSGTRLTVV.

The chain combines TRBV29-1 with TRBJ2-1; no clear D gene. Trimming took off 5 bases at V and 6 bases at J, with 8 bases between the two ends. The CDR3 is 11 amino acids. CDR1 SQVTM and CDR2 ANQGSEA come from the germline V gene. The CDR3 spells CSVPDGNEQFF. Here the CDR3 DNA reads TGCAGCGTTCCTGACGGCAATGAGCAGTTCTTC.

The J gene is TRBJ2-7, the V gene TRBV7-6; D remains unclear. There are 12 residues in the CDR3. Deletions cut 5 bases from V and 5 bases from J, with 10 bases between. The V gene's germline CDR1 is SGHVS and CDR2 FNYEAQ. The CDR3 sequence is CASSPLGDEQYF. The CDR3 DNA follows: TGTGCCAGCAGCCCACTTGGGGACGAGCAGTACTTC.

This clonotype was seen a single time. The chain couples TRBV15 to TRBJ2-3; D not resolved. CDR3 size: 16 residues. Germline V gene sequence: CDR1 LNHNV, CDR2 YYDKDF (reference sequence). Trimming left V 5 bases short and J 4 bases short, with 19 bases between. The CDR3 DNA sequence: TGTGCCACCAGCCACCCACACCCGCGGACCCCAGATACGCAGTATTTT. Amino acid sequence: CATSHPHPRTPDTQYF.

V is TRBV3-1 and J is TRBJ1-1; 7 positions agree with TRBD1. The J segment lost 0 bases and the V segment lost 6 bases, leaving 4 bases of the junction unmatched. Per the germline V gene, CDR1 is LGHDT and CDR2 is YNNKEL (reference sequence). The CDR3 length is 14 residues. This chain's CDR3 is CASRSGQMNTEAFF. The CDR3 nucleotides read TGTGCCAGCAGATCGGGACAGATGAACACTGAAGCTTTCTTT.

This chain links TRBV12-3 or TRBV12-4 with TRBJ2-5, with 9 bases that match TRBD2. The CDR3 is made up of 15 amino acids. The junction had 8 bases not matched to a gene; V was cut back by 4 bases and J by 5 bases. As DNA, the CDR3 is TGTGCCAGCAGTTCCTTGGCGGGAGGGGGGGAGACCCAGTACTTC. Encoded protein: CASSSLAGGGETQYF.

V usage is TRBV13 and J usage is TRBJ1-3, with D tentatively TRBD1 (5 bases). The length of the CDR3 is 14 residues. The germline CDR1 and CDR2 sequences are PRHDT and FYEKMQ (reference sequence). V shed 2 bases and J shed 2 bases, with 7 bases lying between them. CDR3 in amino acids: CASSLTGPGNTIYF. CDR3 DNA sequence: TGTGCCAGCAGCTTAACAGGTCCTGGAAACACCATATATTTT.

This clonotype has just a few counts. The chain is built from TRBV27 and TRBJ2-2; no definite D call. V was cut by 7 bases and J by 4 bases, with 4 bases left in between. The germline CDR1 and CDR2 sequences are MNHEY and SMNVEV (reference sequence). The length of the CDR3 is 11 residues. The CDR3, as DNA: TGTGCCAGCAAGGGCACCGGGGAGCTGTTTTTT. Its translation: CASKGTGELFF.

The chain combines TRBV12-3 or TRBV12-4 with TRBJ1-6, with D unresolved. The CDR3 loop spans 12 amino acids. The ends were cut back, 6 bases at V and 9 bases at J, with 9 bases in the middle. CDR3 nucleotides: TGTGCCAGCAGCCCTGCGGGTTCACCCCTCCACTTT. It translates to CASSPAGSPLHF.

V and J are TRBV5-5 and TRBJ2-5, with D maybe TRBD1 (6 bases). CDR3 length: 16 residues. V was clipped by 0 bases and J by 0 bases, with 12 bases between them. Germline lookup yields CDR1 SGHKS and CDR2 YYEKEE (reference sequence). DNA for the CDR3: TGTGCCAGCAGCTTGGTAGGACAGAGGTACCAAGAGACCCAGTACTTC. Its protein is CASSLVGQRYQETQYF.

The chain joins TRBV7-6 to TRBJ2-1, with 13 bases aligning to TRBD2. The germline CDR1 and CDR2 sequences are SGHVS and FNYEAQ. The CDR3 sequence is 15 residues long. After removal of 5 bases from V and 8 bases from J, the junction contained 6 bases not matched to a gene. Here the CDR3 DNA reads TGTGCCAGCAGCGAGACTAGCGGGAGGATCTATGAGCAGTTCTTC. This encodes CASSETSGRIYEQFF.

This sequence joins TRBV29-1 and TRBJ1-2; tentatively, D is TRBD1 (6 bases). The V gene lost 1 base and the J gene lost 4 bases, with 7 bases spanning the gap. Germline-derived CDR1 and CDR2 are SQVTM and ANQGSEA. CDR3 length equals 12 residues. The CDR3 spells CSVEVDSYGYTF. The DNA for the CDR3 is TGCAGCGTTGAAGTGGACAGCTATGGCTACACCTTC.

J is TRBJ1-1 and V is TRBV19, with a weak D call TRBD1 (5 bases). CDR1 is LNHDA, CDR2 SQIVND, per germline (reference sequence). Deletions cut 1 base from V and 1 base from J, with 10 bases between. This CDR3 has 15 amino acids. This chain's CDR3 is CASSIGRRANTEAFF. The CDR3 region has the DNA TGTGCCAGTAGTATAGGGCGCAGGGCGAACACTGAAGCTTTCTTT.